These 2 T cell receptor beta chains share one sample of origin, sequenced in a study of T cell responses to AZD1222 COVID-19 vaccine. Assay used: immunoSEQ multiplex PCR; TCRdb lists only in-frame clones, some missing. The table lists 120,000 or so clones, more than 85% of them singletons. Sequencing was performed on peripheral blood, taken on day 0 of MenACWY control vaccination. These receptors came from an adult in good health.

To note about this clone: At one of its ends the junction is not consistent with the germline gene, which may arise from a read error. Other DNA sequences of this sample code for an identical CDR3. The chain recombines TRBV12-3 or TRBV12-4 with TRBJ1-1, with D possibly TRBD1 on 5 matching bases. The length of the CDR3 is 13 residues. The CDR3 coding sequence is TGTGCCAGCAGCTTAGGGGTGAACACTGAAGCTTTCTTT. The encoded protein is CASSLGVNTEAFF.

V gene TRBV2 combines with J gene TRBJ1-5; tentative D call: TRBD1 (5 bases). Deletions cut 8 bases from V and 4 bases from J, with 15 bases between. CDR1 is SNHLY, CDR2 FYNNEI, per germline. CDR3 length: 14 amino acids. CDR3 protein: CASSDMNRNQPQHF. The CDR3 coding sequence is TGTGCCAGCTCGGACATGAATCGTAATCAGCCCCAGCATTTT.